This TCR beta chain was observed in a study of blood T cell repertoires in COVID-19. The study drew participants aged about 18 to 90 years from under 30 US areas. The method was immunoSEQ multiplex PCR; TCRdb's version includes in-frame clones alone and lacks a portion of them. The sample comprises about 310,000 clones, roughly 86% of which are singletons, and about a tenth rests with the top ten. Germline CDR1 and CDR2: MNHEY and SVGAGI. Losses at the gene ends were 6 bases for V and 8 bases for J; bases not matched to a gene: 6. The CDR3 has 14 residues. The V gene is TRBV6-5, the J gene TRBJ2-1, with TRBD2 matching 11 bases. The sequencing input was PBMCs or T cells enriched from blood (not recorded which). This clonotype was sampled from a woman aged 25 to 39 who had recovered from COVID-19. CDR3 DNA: TGTGCCAGCAGGAATAGCGGGAGGGCTGATGAGCAGTTCTTC. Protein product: CASRNSGRADEQFF.